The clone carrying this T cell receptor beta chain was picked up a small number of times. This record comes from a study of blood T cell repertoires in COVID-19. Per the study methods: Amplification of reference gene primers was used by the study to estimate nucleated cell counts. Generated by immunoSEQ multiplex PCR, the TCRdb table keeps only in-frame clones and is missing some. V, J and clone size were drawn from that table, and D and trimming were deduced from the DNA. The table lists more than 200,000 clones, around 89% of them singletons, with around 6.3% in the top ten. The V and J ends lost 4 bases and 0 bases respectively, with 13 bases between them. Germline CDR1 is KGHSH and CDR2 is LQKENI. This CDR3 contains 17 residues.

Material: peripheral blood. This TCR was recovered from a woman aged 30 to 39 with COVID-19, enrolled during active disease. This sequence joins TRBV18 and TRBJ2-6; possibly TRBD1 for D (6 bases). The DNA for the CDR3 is TGTGCCAGCTCACTACGTCAGGGGAGCTCTGGGGCCAACGTCCTGACTTTC. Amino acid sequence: CASSLRQGSSGANVLTF.